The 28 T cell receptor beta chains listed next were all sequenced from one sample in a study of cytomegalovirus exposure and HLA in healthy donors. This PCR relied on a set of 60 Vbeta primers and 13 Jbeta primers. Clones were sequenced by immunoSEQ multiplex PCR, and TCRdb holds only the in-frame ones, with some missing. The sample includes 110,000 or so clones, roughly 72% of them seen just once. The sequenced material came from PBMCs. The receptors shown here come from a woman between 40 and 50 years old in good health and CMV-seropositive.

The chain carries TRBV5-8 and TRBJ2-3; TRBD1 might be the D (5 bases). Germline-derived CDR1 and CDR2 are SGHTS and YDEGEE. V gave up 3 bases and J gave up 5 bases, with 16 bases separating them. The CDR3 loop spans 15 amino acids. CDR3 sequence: CASSSQTVQGDTQYF. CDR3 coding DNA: TGTGCCAGCAGCTCTCAGACAGTTCAAGGAGATACGCAGTATTTT.

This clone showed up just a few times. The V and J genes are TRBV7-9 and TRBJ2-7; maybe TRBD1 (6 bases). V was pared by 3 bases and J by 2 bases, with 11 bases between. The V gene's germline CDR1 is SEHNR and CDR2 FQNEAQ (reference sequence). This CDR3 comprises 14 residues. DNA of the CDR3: TGTGCCAGCAGCTTGGGGGCCACTACCTACGAGCAGTACTTC. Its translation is CASSLGATTYEQYF. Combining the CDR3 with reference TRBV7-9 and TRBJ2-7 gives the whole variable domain DTGVSQNPRHKITKRGQNVTFRCDPISEHNRLYWYRQTLGQGPEFLTYFQNEAQLEKSRLLSDRFSAERPKGSFSTLEIQRTEQGDSAMYLCASSLGATTYEQYFGPGTRLTVT.

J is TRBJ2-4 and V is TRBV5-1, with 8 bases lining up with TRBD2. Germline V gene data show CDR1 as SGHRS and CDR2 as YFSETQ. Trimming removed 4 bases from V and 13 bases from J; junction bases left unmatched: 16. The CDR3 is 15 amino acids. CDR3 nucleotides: TGCGCCAGCAGCCCCTCGGGCGGGAGGAGTTATTCACAGTACTTC. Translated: CASSPSGGRSYSQYF.

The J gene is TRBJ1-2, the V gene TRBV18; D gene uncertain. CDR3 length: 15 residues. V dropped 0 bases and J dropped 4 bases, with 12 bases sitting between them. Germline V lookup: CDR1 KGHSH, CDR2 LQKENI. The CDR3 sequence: CASSPPGGRGYGYTF. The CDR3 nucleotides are TGTGCCAGCTCACCACCGGGAGGGAGAGGCTATGGCTACACCTTC.

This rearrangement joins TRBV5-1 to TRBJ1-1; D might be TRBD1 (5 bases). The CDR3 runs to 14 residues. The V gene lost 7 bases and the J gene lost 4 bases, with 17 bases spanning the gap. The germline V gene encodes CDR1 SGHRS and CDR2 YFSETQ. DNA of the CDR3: TGCGCCAGCGTCCCTGGGGCGGCGCGCACTGAAGCTTTCTTT. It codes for CASVPGAARTEAFF.

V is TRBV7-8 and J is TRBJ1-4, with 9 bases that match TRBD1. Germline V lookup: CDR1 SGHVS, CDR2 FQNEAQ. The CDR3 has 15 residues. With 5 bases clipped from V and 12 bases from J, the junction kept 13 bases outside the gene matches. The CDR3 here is CASSPGQGVDVELFF. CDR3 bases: TGTGCCAGCAGCCCGGGACAGGGTGTGGATGTTGAACTGTTTTTT.

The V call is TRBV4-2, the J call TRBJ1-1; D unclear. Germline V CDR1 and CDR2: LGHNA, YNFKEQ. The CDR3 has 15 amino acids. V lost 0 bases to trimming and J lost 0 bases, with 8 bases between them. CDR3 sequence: CASSQDDGMNTEAFF. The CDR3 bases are TGTGCCAGCAGCCAAGATGACGGGATGAACACTGAAGCTTTCTTT.

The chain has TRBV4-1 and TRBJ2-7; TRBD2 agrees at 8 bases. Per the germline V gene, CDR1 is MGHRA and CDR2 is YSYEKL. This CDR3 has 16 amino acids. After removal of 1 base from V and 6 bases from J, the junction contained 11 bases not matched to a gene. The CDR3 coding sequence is TGCGCCAGCAGCCAAGTTTCTAGCGGGCCCTCGACCGAGCAGTACTTC. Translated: CASSQVSSGPSTEQYF.

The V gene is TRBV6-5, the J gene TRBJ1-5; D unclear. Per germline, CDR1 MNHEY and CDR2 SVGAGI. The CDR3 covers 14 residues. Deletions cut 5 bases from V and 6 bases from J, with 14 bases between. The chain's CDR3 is CASSDWARRQPQHF. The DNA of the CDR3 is TGTGCCAGCAGTGACTGGGCCCGTCGTCAGCCCCAGCATTTT.

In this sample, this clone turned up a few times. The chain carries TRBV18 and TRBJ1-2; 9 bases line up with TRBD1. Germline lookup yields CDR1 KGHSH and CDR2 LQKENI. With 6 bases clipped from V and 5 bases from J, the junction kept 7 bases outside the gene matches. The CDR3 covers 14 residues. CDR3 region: CASSLGTGLYGYTF. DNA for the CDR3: TGTGCCAGCTCCCTCGGGACAGGGCTTTATGGCTACACCTTC.

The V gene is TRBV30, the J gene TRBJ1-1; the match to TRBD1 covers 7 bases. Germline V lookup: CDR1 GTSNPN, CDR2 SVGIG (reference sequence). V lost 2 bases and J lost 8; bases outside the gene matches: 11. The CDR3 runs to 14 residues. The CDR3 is CAWSLLSPGGEAFF. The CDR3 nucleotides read TGTGCCTGGAGTCTTCTGTCCCCAGGGGGAGAAGCTTTCTTT.

CDR3 sequence (DNA): TGTGCCAGCAGTGAAAATTTGGGACAGGGCTACACCTTC. It yields the protein CASSENLGQGYTF. This chain connects TRBV6-1 to TRBJ1-2; 7 nucleotides align to TRBD1. Per germline, CDR1 MNHNS and CDR2 SASEGT. Germline trimming cut 2 bases from V and 8 bases from J; bases unmatched to any gene: 5. The CDR3 runs to 13 residues.

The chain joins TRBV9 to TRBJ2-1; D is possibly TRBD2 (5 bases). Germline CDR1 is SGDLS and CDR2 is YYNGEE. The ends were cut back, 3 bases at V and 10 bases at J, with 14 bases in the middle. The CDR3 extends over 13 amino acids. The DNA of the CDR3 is TGTGCCAGCAGCGAGGCTAGCACGCGCGAGCAGTTCTTC. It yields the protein CASSEASTREQFF. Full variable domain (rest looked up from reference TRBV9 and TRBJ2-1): DSGVTQTPKHLITATGQRVTLRCSPRSGDLSVYWYQQSLDQGLQFLIQYYNGEERAKGNILERFSAQQFPDLHSELNLSSLELGDSALYFCASSEASTREQFFGPGTRLTVL.

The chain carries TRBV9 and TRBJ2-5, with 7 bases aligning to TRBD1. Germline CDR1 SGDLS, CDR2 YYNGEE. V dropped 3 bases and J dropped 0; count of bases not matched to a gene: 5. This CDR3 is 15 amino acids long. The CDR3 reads CASSATGWYQETQYF. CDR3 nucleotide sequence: TGTGCCAGCAGCGCGACAGGGTGGTACCAAGAGACCCAGTACTTC.

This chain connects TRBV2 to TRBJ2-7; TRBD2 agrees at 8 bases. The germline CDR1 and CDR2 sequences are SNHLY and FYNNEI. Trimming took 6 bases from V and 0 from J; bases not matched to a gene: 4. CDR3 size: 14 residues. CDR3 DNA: TGTGCCAGCAGGGAGCGGGAGACCTCCTACGAGCAGTACTTC. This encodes CASRERETSYEQYF.

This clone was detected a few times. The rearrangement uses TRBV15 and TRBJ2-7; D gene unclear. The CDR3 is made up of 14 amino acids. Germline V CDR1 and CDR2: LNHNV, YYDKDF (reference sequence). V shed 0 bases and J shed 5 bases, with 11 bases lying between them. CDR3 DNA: TGTGCCACCAGCAGAGATTTAGAAGAGGACGAGCAGTACTTC. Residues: CATSRDLEEDEQYF.

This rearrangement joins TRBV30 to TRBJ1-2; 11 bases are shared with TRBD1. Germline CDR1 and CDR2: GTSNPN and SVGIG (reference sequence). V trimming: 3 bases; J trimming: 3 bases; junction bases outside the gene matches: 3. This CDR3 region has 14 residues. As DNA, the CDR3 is TGTGCCTGGAGGAGGACAGGGGGCGACTATGGCTACACCTTC. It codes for CAWRRTGGDYGYTF.

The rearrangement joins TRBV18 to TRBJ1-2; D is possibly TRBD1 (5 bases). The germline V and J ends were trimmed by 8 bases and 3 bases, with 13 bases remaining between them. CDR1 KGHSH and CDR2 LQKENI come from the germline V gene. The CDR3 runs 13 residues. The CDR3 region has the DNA TGTGCCAGCGCCCTACAGGCTTACTATGGCTACACCTTC. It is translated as CASALQAYYGYTF.

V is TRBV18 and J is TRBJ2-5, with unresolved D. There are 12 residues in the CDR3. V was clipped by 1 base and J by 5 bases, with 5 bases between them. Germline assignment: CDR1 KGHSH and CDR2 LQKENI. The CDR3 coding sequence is TGTGCCAGCTCACCACTGGAGGAGACCCAGTACTTC. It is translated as CASSPLEETQYF.

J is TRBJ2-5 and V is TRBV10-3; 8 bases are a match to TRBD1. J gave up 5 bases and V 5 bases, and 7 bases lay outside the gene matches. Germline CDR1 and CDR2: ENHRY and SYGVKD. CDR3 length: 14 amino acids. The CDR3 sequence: CAISNQGAGETQYF. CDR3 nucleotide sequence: TGTGCCATCAGTAACCAGGGGGCTGGGGAGACCCAGTACTTC.

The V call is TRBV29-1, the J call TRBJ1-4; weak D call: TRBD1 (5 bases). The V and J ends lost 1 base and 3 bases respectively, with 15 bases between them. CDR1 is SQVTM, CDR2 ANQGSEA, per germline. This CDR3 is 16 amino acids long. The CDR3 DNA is TGCAGCGTTGAAGGTATACGGGGGGAGCCTAATGAAAAACTGTTTTTT. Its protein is CSVEGIRGEPNEKLFF.

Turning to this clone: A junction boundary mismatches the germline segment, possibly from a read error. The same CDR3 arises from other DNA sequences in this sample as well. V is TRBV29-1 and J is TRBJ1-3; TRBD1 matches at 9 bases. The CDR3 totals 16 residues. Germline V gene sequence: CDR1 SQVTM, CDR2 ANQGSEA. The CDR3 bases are TGCAGCGAGAAACTCGACAGGGGGAGGACTGGAAACACCATATACTTT. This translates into CSEKLDRGRTGNTIYF. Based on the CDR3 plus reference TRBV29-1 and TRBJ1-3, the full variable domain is SAVISQKPSRDICQRGTSLTIQCQVDSQVTMMFWYRQQPGQSLTLIATANQGSEATYESGFVIDKFPISRPNLTFSTLTVSNMSPEDSSIYLCSEKLDRGRTGNTIYFGEGSWLTVV.

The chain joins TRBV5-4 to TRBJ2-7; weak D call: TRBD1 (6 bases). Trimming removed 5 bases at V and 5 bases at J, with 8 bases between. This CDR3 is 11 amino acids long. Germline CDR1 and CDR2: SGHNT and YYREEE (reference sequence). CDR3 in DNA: TGTGCCAGCAGTTACAGGGACGAGCAGTACTTC. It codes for CASSYRDEQYF. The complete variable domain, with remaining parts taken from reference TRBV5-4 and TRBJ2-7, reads ETGVTQSPTHLIKTRGQQVTLRCSSQSGHNTVSWYQQALGQGPQFIFQYYREEENGRGNFPPRFSGLQFPNYSSELNVNALELDDSALYLCASSYRDEQYFGPGTRLTVT.

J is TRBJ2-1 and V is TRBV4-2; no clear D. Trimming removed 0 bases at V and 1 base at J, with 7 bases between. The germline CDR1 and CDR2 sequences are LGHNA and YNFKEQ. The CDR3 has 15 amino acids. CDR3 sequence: CASSQELGSYNEQFF. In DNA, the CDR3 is TGTGCCAGCAGCCAAGAACTCGGGTCCTACAATGAGCAGTTCTTC.

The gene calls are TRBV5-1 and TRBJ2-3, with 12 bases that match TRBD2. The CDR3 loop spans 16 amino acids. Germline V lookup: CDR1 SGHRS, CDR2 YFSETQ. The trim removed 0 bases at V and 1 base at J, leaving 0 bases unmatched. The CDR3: CASSLGLAGGTDTQYF. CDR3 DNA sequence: TGCGCCAGCAGCTTGGGACTAGCGGGGGGCACAGATACGCAGTATTTT.

CDR3 DNA: TGTGCCAGCAGCTTGGGTAGGGGAGCTTTCTTT. This encodes CASSLGRGAFF. The J gene is TRBJ1-1, the V gene TRBV11-3; tentatively, D is TRBD1 (5 bases). V lost 3 bases, J lost 10 bases, and 9 bases lay in between. Germline lookup yields CDR1 SGHNT and CDR2 YENEEA. CDR3 size: 11 residues.

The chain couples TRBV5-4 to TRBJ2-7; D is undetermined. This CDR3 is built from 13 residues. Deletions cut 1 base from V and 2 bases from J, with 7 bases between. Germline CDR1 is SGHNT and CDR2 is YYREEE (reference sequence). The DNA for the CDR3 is TGTGCCAGCAGCTTGCCACCTACCTACGAGCAGTACTTC. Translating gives CASSLPPTYEQYF. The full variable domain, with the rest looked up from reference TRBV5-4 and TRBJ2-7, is ETGVTQSPTHLIKTRGQQVTLRCSSQSGHNTVSWYQQALGQGPQFIFQYYREEENGRGNFPPRFSGLQFPNYSSELNVNALELDDSALYLCASSLPPTYEQYFGPGTRLTVT.

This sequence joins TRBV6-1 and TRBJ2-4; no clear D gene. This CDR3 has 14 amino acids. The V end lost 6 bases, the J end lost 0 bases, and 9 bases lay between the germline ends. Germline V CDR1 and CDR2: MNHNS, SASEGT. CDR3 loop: CASREILAKNIQYF. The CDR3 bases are TGTGCCAGCAGGGAGATCCTAGCCAAAAACATTCAGTACTTC.